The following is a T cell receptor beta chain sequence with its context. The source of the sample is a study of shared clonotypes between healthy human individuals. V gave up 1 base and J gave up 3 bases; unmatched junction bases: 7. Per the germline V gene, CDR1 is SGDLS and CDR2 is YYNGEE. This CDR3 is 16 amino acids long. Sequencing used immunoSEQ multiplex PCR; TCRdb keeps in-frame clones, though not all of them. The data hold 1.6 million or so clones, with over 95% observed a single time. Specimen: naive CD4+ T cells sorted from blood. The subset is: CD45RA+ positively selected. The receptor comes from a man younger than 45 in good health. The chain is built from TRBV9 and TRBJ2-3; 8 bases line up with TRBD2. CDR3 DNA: TGTGCCAGCAGCGTAACCGAGCGGGAGTGGACAGATACGCAGTATTTT. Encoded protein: CASSVTEREWTDTQYF.